This T cell receptor beta chain was recovered during a study of cytomegalovirus exposure and HLA in healthy donors. Study summary: The roughly 130 validation repertoires used the same platform as the approximately 700 first-cohort repertoires (as reported by a later analysis).

The germline gives CDR1 SEHNR, CDR2 FQNEAQ (reference sequence). The CDR3 runs to 18 residues. Trimming removed 1 base from V and 3 bases from J; junction bases left unmatched: 11. General observations from the study: The authors listed roughly 150 TCR beta chains as cytomegalovirus-associated. The tendency of first-cohort TCR clusters to co-occur in the 100 to 150 validation repertoires was identified by a subsequent analysis.

Sequenced by immunoSEQ multiplex PCR; TCRdb stores in-frame clones only, minus some. The sample holds approximately 150,000 clones, roughly nine tenths seen once. As concerns this clone: Its antigen is unidentified.

Sequencing was done on a sample of PBMCs. The chain combines TRBV7-9 with TRBJ2-7, with 11 positions matching TRBD1. This TCR was recovered from a man aged 18 to 29 in good health and CMV-seronegative. CDR3 residues: CASSLGVSGTGGIYEQYF. CDR3 in DNA: TGTGCCAGCAGCTTAGGGGTCTCGGGGACAGGGGGAATCTACGAGCAGTACTTC.